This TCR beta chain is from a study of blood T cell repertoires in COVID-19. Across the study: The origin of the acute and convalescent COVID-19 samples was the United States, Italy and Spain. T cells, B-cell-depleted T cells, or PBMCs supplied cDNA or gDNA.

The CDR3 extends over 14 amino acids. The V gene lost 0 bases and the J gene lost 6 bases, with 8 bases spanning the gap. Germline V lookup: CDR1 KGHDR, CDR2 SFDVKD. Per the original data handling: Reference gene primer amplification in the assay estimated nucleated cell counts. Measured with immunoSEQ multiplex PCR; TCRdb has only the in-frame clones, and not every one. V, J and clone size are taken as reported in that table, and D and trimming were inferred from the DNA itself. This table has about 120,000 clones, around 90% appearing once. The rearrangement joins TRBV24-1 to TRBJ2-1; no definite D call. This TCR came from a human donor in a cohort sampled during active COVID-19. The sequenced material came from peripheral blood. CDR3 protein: CATSDLGIVNEQFF. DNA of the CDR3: TGTGCCACCAGTGATTTGGGCATCGTCAATGAGCAGTTCTTC.